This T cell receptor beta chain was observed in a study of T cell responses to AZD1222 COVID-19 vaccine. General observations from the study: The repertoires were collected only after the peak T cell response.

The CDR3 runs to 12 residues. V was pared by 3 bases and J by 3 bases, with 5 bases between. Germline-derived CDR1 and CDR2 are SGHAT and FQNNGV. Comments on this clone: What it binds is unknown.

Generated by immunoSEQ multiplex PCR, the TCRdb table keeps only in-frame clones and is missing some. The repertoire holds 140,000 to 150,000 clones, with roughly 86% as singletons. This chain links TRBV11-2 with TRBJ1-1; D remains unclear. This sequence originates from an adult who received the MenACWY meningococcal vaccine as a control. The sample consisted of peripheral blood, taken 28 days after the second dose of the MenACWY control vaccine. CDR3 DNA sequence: TGTGCCAGCAGCTTTACTGACACTGAAGCTTTCTTT. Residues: CASSFTDTEAFF. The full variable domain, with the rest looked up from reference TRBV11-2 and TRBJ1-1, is EAGVAQSPRYKIIEKRQSVAFWCNPISGHATLYWYQQILGQGPKLLIQFQNNGVVDDSQLPKDRFSAERLKGVDSTLKIQPAKLEDSAVYLCASSFTDTEAFFGQGTRLTVV.